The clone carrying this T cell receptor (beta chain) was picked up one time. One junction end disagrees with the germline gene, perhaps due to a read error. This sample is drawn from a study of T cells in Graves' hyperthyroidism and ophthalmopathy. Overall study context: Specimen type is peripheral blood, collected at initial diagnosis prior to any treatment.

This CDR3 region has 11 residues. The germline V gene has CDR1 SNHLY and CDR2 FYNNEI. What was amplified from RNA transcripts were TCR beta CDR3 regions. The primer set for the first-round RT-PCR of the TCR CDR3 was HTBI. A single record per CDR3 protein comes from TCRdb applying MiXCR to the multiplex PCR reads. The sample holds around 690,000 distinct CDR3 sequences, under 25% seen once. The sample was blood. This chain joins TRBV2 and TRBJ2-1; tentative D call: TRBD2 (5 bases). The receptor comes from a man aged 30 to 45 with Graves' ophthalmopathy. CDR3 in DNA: TGTGCCGGAGCGGAATACAATGAGCGGTTCTTC. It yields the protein CAGAEYNERFF.